This T cell receptor (beta chain) was identified during a study of CD4 T cells in relation to SARS-CoV-2 and coronaviruses. General observations from the study: The cross-reactivity analysis covered only spike protein, not other viral proteins.

Measured with immunoSEQ multiplex PCR; TCRdb has only the in-frame clones, and not every one. In the table there are 58,000 or so clones, 92% of which are singletons. Notes on this clone: The target antigen is unknown.

CDR3 size: 17 residues. Germline V gives CDR1 MDHEN, CDR2 SYDVKM. Trimming stripped 5 bases from V and 1 base from J, with 18 bases between. The sequenced sample consisted of naive CD4+ T cells from PBMCs. As to subset: naive CD4+ T cells isolated by negative enrichment. The V and J genes are TRBV28 and TRBJ2-1, with D perhaps TRBD1 (5 bases). The sequence was obtained from an adult with COVID-19. The CDR3 DNA reads as TGTGCCAGCAGTCCCCCTCGGCAGGGCCGATCCTACAATGAGCAGTTCTTC. Encoded protein: CASSPPRQGRSYNEQFF.